This paragraph reports one TCR beta chain. The sample originates from a study of blood T cell repertoires in COVID-19. Deletions cut 4 bases from V and 7 bases from J, with 8 bases between. CDR1 and CDR2 from the germline V gene are SGDLS and YYNGEE. CDR3 length: 12 amino acids. Only in-frame clones appear in the TCRdb table, and some are missing; sequencing was by immunoSEQ multiplex PCR. This repertoire shows around 220,000 clones, about 86% found once; its top ten account for about 15%. The study recruited people aged roughly 18 to 100 years across more than 20 US areas. This clonotype originated in a woman aged 50 to 60 with acute COVID-19. Sequences were obtained from PBMCs or T cells enriched from blood (not recorded which). The chain employs TRBV9 and TRBJ2-2; unclear D gene. The CDR3 is CASSPYGGELFF. The CDR3 region has the DNA TGTGCCAGCAGCCCCTACGGCGGGGAGCTGTTTTTT.